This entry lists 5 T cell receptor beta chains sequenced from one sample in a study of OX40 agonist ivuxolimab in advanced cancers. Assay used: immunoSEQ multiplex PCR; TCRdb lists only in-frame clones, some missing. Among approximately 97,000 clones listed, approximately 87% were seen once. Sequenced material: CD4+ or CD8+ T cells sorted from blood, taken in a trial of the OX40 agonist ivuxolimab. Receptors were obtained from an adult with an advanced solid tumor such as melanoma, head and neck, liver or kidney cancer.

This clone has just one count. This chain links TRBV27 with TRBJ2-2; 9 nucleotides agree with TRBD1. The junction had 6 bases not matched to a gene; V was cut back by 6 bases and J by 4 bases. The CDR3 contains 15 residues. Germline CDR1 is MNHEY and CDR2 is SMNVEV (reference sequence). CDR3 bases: TGTGCCAGCAGGCGAGGGACAGGGAGCACCGGGGAGCTGTTTTTT. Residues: CASRRGTGSTGELFF.

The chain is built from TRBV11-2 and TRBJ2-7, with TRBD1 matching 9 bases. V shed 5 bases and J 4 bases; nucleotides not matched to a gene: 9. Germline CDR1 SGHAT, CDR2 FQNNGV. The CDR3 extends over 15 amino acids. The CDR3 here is CASSPGTGIRYEQYF. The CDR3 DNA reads TGTGCCAGCAGCCCGGGGACAGGGATCAGGTACGAGCAGTACTTC.

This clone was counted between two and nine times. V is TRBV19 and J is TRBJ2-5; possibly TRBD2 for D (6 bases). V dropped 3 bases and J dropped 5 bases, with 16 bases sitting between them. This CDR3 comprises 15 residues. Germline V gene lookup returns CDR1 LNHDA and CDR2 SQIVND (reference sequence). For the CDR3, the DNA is TGTGCCAGTAGTATCGGCGGGACCTTGTTGGAGACCCAGTACTTC. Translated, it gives CASSIGGTLLETQYF.

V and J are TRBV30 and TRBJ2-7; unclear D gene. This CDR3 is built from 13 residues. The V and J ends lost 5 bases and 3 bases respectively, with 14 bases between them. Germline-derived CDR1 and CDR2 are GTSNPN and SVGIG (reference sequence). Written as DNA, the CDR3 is TGTGCCTGGGCCCTGGAGTTTAACTACGAGCAGTACTTC. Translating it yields CAWALEFNYEQYF.

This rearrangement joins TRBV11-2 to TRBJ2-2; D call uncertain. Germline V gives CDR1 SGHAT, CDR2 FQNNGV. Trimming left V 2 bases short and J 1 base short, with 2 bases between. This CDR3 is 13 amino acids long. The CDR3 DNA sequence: TGTGCCAGCAGCTTATTGAACACCGGGGAGCTGTTTTTT. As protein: CASSLLNTGELFF.